The following is a TCR beta chain sequence with its context. Its antigen is unidentified. The sample comes from a study of graft-versus-host responses after intestinal transplantation. Study as a whole: Following induction with anti-thymocyte globulin, all recipients were given tacrolimus and steroids for three to four years. Points from the study as a whole: GvH clones turned up in recipient marrow; some had shown up first in ileum or blood.

V was cut by 0 bases and J by 6 bases, with 11 bases left in between. Germline V gives CDR1 MNHEY, CDR2 SVGAGI. This CDR3 is built from 14 residues. Clones were read by immunoSEQ multiplex PCR, and TCRdb kept only the in-frame ones, dropping some. The table has about 39,000 clones, approximately 93% seen once. The chain is built from TRBV6-5 and TRBJ1-2; perhaps TRBD1 as D (5 bases). Specimen: unstimulated CD8+ T cells sorted from spleen or lymph node cells, collected before transplant. This clonotype was sampled from a human donor who was the organ donor for an intestinal transplant. The DNA for the CDR3 is TGTGCCAGCAGTTACTCCCCGGGACCGGATGGCTACACCTTC. Its translation is CASSYSPGPDGYTF.